This entry is about one T cell receptor (beta chain). The antigen remains undetermined. Germline CDR1 and CDR2: MDHEN and SYDVKM. This CDR3 has 13 amino acids. V gave up 8 bases and J gave up 4 bases, with 13 bases separating them. Some clones are missing from TCRdb's copy, which holds only in-frame ones; the method was immunoSEQ multiplex PCR. The repertoire holds about 70,000 clones, with 84% as singletons. These data are taken from a study of T cell responses to AZD1222 COVID-19 vaccine. Study details: Samples with a second dose at about 4 or about 12 weeks were pooled together.

The study's findings and limits: Clonal diversity may have been underestimated, and the donors were mostly white British, with more females than males. Spike-spanning, vaccine-associated CD4 TCRs were dominant at 160-218 and 743-854. Variant regions that are unmutated are reportedly the target of nearly half of spike-specific TCRs.

The sequence was obtained from an adult in good health. This specimen consisted of peripheral blood, obtained on day 0 of AZD1222 vaccination. The rearrangement uses TRBV28 and TRBJ2-3; a possible D gene is TRBD1 (6 bases). In DNA, the CDR3 is TGTGCCAGCGGTCGATCAGGGGCAGATACGCAGTATTTT. Translation gives CASGRSGADTQYF.